This TCR beta chain was sequenced for a study of control samples from healthy donors and cancer patients. From germline, CDR1 is SGHNT and CDR2 YYREEE (reference sequence). The CDR3 is 16 amino acids. With V trimmed by 4 bases and J by 4 bases, 9 bases remained unmatched. This clone was observed a single time. The repertoire was sequenced with immunoSEQ multiplex PCR; TCRdb's copy has only in-frame clones and lacks some. The sample lists around 150,000 clones, approximately 96% occurring once. This clonotype originated in a woman in her 40s in good health. Material for sequencing was blood. The chain recombines TRBV5-4 with TRBJ2-1; the match to TRBD2 covers 9 bases. The CDR3 DNA follows: TGTGCCAGCAGCCGTGCTTCTAGCGGGACGTACAATGAGCAGTTCTTC. It yields the protein CASSRASSGTYNEQFF.